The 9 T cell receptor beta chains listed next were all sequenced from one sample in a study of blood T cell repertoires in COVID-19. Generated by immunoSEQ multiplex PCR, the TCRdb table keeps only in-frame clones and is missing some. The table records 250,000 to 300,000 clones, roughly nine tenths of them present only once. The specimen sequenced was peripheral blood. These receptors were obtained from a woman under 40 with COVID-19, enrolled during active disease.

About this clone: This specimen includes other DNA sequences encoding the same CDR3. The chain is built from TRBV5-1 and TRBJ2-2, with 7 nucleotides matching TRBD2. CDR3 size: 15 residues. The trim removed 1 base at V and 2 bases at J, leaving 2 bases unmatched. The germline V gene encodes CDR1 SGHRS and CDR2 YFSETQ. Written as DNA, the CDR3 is TGCGCCAGCAGCTTGCCTAGCGGAAACACCGGGGAGCTGTTTTTT. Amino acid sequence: CASSLPSGNTGELFF.

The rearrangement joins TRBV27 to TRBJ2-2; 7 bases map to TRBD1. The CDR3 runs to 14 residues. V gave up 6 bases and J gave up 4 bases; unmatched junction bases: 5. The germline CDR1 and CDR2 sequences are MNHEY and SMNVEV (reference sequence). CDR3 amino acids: CASSRQGGTGELFF. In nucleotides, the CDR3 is TGTGCCAGCAGCCGACAGGGTGGCACCGGGGAGCTGTTTTTT.

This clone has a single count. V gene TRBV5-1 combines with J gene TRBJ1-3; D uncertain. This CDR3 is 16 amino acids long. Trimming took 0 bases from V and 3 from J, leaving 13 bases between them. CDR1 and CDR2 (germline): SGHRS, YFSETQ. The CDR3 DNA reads TGCGCCAGCAGCTTGGCAGGCCATGTCCGTGGAAACACCATATATTTT. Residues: CASSLAGHVRGNTIYF.

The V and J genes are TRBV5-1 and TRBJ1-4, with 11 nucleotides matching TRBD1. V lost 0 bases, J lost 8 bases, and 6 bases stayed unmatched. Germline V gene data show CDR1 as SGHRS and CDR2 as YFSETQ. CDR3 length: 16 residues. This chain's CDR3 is CASSLVGTGGGEKLFF. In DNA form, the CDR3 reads TGCGCCAGCAGCTTGGTCGGGACAGGGGGAGGGGAAAAACTGTTTTTT.

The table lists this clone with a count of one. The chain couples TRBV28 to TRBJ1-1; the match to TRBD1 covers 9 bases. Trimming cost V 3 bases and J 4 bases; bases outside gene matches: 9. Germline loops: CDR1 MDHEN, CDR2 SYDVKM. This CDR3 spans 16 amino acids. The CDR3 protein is CASSFNRGPSGTEAFF. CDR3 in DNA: TGTGCCAGCAGTTTCAACAGGGGGCCTTCGGGCACTGAAGCTTTCTTT.

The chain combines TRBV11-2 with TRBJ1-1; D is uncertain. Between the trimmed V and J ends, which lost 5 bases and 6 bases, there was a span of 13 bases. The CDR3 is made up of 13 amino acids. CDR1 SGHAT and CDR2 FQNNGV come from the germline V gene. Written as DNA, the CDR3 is TGTGCCAGCAGCGCGGAGGGTATGGCTGAAGCTTTCTTT. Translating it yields CASSAEGMAEAFF.

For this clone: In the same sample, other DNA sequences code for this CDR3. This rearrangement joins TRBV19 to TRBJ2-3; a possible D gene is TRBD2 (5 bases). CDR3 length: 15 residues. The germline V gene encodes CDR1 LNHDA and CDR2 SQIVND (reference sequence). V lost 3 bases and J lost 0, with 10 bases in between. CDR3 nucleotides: TGTGCCAGTAGTATCTCGGGAAAAAGCACAGATACGCAGTATTTT. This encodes CASSISGKSTDTQYF.

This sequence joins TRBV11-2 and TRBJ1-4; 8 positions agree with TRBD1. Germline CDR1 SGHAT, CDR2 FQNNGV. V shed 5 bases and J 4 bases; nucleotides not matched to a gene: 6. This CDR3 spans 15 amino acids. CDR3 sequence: CASSTQGGGNEKLFF. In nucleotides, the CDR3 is TGTGCCAGCAGCACACAGGGGGGGGGTAATGAAAAACTGTTTTTT.

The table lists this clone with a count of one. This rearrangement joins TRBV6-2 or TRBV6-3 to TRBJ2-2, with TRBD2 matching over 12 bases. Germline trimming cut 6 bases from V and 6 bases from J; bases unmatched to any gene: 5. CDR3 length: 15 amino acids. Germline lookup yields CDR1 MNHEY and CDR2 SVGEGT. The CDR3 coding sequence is TGTGCCAGCAGCCGGACTAGCGGGAAGTCCGGGGAGCTGTTTTTT. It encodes CASSRTSGKSGELFF.